These 30 T cell receptor beta chains were all obtained from the same sample, sequenced in a study of T cell clones after liver transplantation. Profiling relied on immunoSEQ multiplex PCR, and the TCRdb table lists in-frame clones only, not all of them. The sample yields about 75,000 clones, around four fifths seen once. This specimen consisted of CD4+ T cells from blood, obtained less than 50 months after liver transplant. These receptors originate from a human patient who received a liver transplant. Some T cells may be provided by the graft donor.

V gene TRBV5-1 combines with J gene TRBJ1-1; D unclear. Germline V lookup: CDR1 SGHRS, CDR2 YFSETQ. The V and J ends lost 2 bases and 3 bases respectively, with 14 bases between them. CDR3 length: 15 amino acids. CDR3 sequence: CASSFSTDPDTEAFF. The CDR3 nucleotides are TGCGCCAGCAGCTTCTCGACGGACCCGGACACTGAAGCTTTCTTT.

This chain links TRBV25-1 with TRBJ2-1; 13 bases map to TRBD2. The CDR3 runs 15 residues. J gave up 6 bases and V 6 bases, and 5 bases lay outside the gene matches. CDR1 is MGHDK, CDR2 SYGVNS, per germline. The CDR3 region has the DNA TGTGCCAGCAGAGGACGACTAGCGGGAGGCAATGAGCAGTTCTTC. Residues: CASRGRLAGGNEQFF. The full variable domain, with the rest looked up from reference TRBV25-1 and TRBJ2-1, is EADIYQTPRYLVIGTGKKITLECSQTMGHDKMYWYQQDPGMELHLIHYSYGVNSTEKGDLSSESTVSRIRTEHFPLTLESARPSHTSQYLCASRGRLAGGNEQFFGPGTRLTVL.

The rearrangement joins TRBV2 to TRBJ1-2; D is uncertain. Germline values: CDR1 SNHLY, CDR2 FYNNEI. V was clipped by 7 bases and J by 1 base, with 13 bases between them. The CDR3 spans 14 residues. The CDR3 sequence is CASKYTADNYGYTF. CDR3 nucleotides: TGTGCCAGCAAGTACACCGCCGATAACTATGGCTACACCTTC. Full variable domain (missing parts from reference TRBV2 and TRBJ1-2): EPEVTQTPSHQVTQMGQEVILRCVPISNHLYFYWYRQILGQKVEFLVSFYNNEISEKSEIFDDQFSVERPDGSNFTLKIRSTKLEDSAMYFCASKYTADNYGYTFGSGTRLTVV.

The CDR3 DNA follows: TGTGCCAGCAGCTTAGGGCAGGGCTCGAACACCGGGGAGCTGTTTTTT. This codes for CASSLGQGSNTGELFF. The chain links TRBV7-8 to TRBJ2-2, with a tentative D call TRBD1 (5 bases). The CDR3 length is 16 residues. V was cut by 1 base and J by 0 bases, with 9 bases left in between. Germline CDR1 is SGHVS and CDR2 is FQNEAQ.

The V call is TRBV9, the J call TRBJ2-1; 8 bases match TRBD2. Germline CDR1 reads SGDLS; CDR2 reads YYNGEE. This CDR3 is built from 16 residues. V gave up 0 bases and J gave up 4 bases; unmatched junction bases: 6. This chain's CDR3 is CASSVVVGGGYNEQFF. The CDR3 nucleotides are TGTGCCAGCAGCGTAGTGGTAGGCGGGGGGTACAATGAGCAGTTCTTC.

The chain links TRBV18 to TRBJ2-2; possibly TRBD1 or TRBD2 for D (6 bases each). The CDR3 runs to 16 residues. The V end lost 0 bases, the J end lost 2 bases, and 10 bases lay between the germline ends. Germline V gene data show CDR1 as KGHSH and CDR2 as LQKENI. The CDR3 is CASSPPTGLNTGELFF. As DNA, the CDR3 is TGTGCCAGCTCACCACCGACAGGACTAAACACCGGGGAGCTGTTTTTT.

The chain carries TRBV5-8 and TRBJ1-2; possibly TRBD1 for D (5 bases). This CDR3 region has 17 residues. Germline-derived CDR1 and CDR2 are SGHTS and YDEGEE. V was clipped by 4 bases and J by 0 bases, with 19 bases between them. The CDR3 region has the DNA TGTGCCAGCAGCGACAGACAGAACCTATTAGCTAACTATGGCTACACCTTC. Translated: CASSDRQNLLANYGYTF.

V is TRBV19 and J is TRBJ1-2; tentatively, D is TRBD1 (5 bases). Trimming took 3 bases from V and 2 from J, leaving 7 bases between them. Germline V gene lookup returns CDR1 LNHDA and CDR2 SQIVND (reference sequence). This CDR3 has 13 residues. CDR3 sequence reads: CASSMRGNYGYTF. As DNA, the CDR3 is TGTGCCAGTAGTATGCGGGGCAACTATGGCTACACCTTC.

The gene calls are TRBV10-3 and TRBJ2-3; TRBD2 aligns across 10 bases. Germline V lookup: CDR1 ENHRY, CDR2 SYGVKD. This CDR3 is 16 amino acids long. Trimming cost V 6 bases and J 3 bases; bases outside gene matches: 9. The CDR3: CAISLTSGTSTDTQYF. The DNA for the CDR3 is TGTGCCATCAGCTTAACTAGCGGGACGTCGACAGATACGCAGTATTTT.

This clone was seen more than once but under ten times. V gene TRBV5-1 combines with J gene TRBJ2-5, with D uncertain. V gave up 0 bases and J gave up 4 bases, with 7 bases separating them. Germline CDR1 SGHRS, CDR2 YFSETQ. The CDR3 length is 13 residues. CDR3 residues: CASSLALGETQYF. The CDR3 DNA sequence: TGCGCCAGCAGCTTGGCGCTTGGAGAGACCCAGTACTTC.

This rearrangement joins TRBV5-6 to TRBJ2-7; no definite D call. The germline V and J ends were trimmed by 0 bases and 2 bases, with 9 bases remaining between them. Germline V gene lookup returns CDR1 SGHDT and CDR2 YYEEEE. The length of the CDR3 is 14 residues. Written as DNA, the CDR3 is TGTGCCAGCAGCTTGGTAGTGCGAACCTACGAGCAGTACTTC. Its protein is CASSLVVRTYEQYF.

This clone was counted between two and nine times. CDR3 DNA sequence: TGTGCCAGCTCACCATCGAGGAGCTCCTACAATGAGCAGTTCTTC. It encodes CASSPSRSSYNEQFF. The V and J genes are TRBV18 and TRBJ2-1, with D hard to call. V was trimmed by 2 bases and J by 0 bases, leaving 8 bases between them. The length of the CDR3 is 15 residues. Germline V gene lookup returns CDR1 KGHSH and CDR2 LQKENI. Drawing the rest from reference TRBV18 and TRBJ2-1, the complete variable domain is NAGVMQNPRHLVRRRGQEARLRCSPMKGHSHVYWYRQLPEEGLKFMVYLQKENIIDESGMPKERFSAEFPKEGPSILRIQQVVRGDSAAYFCASSPSRSSYNEQFFGPGTRLTVL.

The chain joins TRBV5-8 to TRBJ1-4; tentative D call: TRBD1 (6 bases). Trimming removed 0 bases from V and 4 bases from J, with 7 bases in between. This CDR3 is 14 amino acids long. CDR1 SGHTS and CDR2 YDEGEE come from the germline V gene. The chain's CDR3 is CASSLVDSNEKLFF. The CDR3 region has the DNA TGTGCCAGCAGCTTGGTGGACAGTAATGAAAAACTGTTTTTT.

The V call is TRBV11-3, the J call TRBJ1-1; 7 nucleotides match TRBD1. CDR1 is SGHNT, CDR2 YENEEA, per germline. V lost 7 bases, J lost 3 bases, and 5 bases stayed unmatched. CDR3 length: 13 amino acids. The CDR3 reads CASTTDRDTEAFF. For the CDR3, the DNA is TGTGCCAGCACCACCGACAGGGACACTGAAGCTTTCTTT.

V usage is TRBV7-2 and J usage is TRBJ2-5; D perhaps matches TRBD2 (5 bases). V lost 4 bases, J lost 7 bases, and 13 bases lay in between. There are 13 residues in the CDR3. The germline V gene has CDR1 SGHTA and CDR2 FQGNSA. For the CDR3, the DNA is TGTGCCAGCAGCTCCGGACTTCTGGTGACCCAGTACTTC. Residues: CASSSGLLVTQYF.

V usage is TRBV4-1 and J usage is TRBJ2-3, with TRBD2 identical over 7 bases. Germline CDR1 is MGHRA and CDR2 is YSYEKL. CDR3 size: 17 residues. Losses at the gene ends were 1 base for V and 11 bases for J; bases not matched to a gene: 18. CDR3 coding DNA: TGCGCCAGCAGCCAAGTTCTCGGGGACTATTATAAAAGGGGGCAGTATTTT. Amino acids: CASSQVLGDYYKRGQYF.

The J gene is TRBJ2-1, the V gene TRBV5-1, with 9 positions matching TRBD1. From germline, CDR1 is SGHRS and CDR2 YFSETQ. V was pared by 1 base and J by 1 base, with 6 bases of the junction left unmatched. This CDR3 comprises 17 residues. The CDR3 bases are TGCGCCAGCAGCTTGAGTGGGACAGGGTGGTCCTACAATGAGCAGTTCTTC. Translated, it gives CASSLSGTGWSYNEQFF.

This clone was detected a few times. The V and J genes are TRBV4-1 and TRBJ2-7; D ambiguous. The V gene lost 1 base and the J gene lost 2 bases, with 12 bases spanning the gap. CDR3 length: 15 amino acids. From germline, CDR1 is MGHRA and CDR2 YSYEKL. The CDR3 here is CASSQGAQDPYEQYF. The CDR3 bases are TGCGCCAGCAGCCAAGGGGCCCAGGATCCCTACGAGCAGTACTTC.

This clone appeared many times. The V and J genes are TRBV18 and TRBJ1-3; D gene unclear. Germline V gives CDR1 KGHSH, CDR2 LQKENI. With 2 bases removed from V and 2 bases from J, the gap between germline ends came to 10 bases. The CDR3 length is 15 residues. For the CDR3, the DNA is TGTGCCAGCTCACCAGCCCCCGGGGCTGGAAACACCATATATTTT. Protein: CASSPAPGAGNTIYF. Combining the CDR3 with reference TRBV18 and TRBJ1-3 gives the whole variable domain NAGVMQNPRHLVRRRGQEARLRCSPMKGHSHVYWYRQLPEEGLKFMVYLQKENIIDESGMPKERFSAEFPKEGPSILRIQQVVRGDSAAYFCASSPAPGAGNTIYFGEGSWLTVV.

V and J are TRBV18 and TRBJ1-1; D unresolved. The CDR3 extends over 13 amino acids. CDR1 is KGHSH, CDR2 LQKENI, per germline. V shed 3 bases and J shed 3 bases, with 8 bases lying between them. DNA for the CDR3: TGTGCCAGCTCACCTTCCGGTGACACTGAAGCTTTCTTT. It yields the protein CASSPSGDTEAFF.

The chain employs TRBV30 and TRBJ2-1; 7 positions agree with TRBD2. The germline CDR1 and CDR2 sequences are GTSNPN and SVGIG (reference sequence). This CDR3 region has 12 residues. Trimming at V came to 2 bases and at J to 10 bases, leaving 5 bases not matched to a gene. In DNA form, the CDR3 reads TGTGCCTGGAGTCGGACTAGTTACGAGCAGTTCTTC. Residues: CAWSRTSYEQFF. Using reference TRBV30 and TRBJ2-1 for the parts outside the CDR3, the full variable domain is SQTIHQWPATLVQPVGSPLSLECTVEGTSNPNLYWYRQAAGRGLQLLFYSVGIGQISSEVPQNLSASRPQDRQFILSSKKLLLSDSGFYLCAWSRTSYEQFFGPGTRLTVL.

The chain combines TRBV4-2 with TRBJ1-2, with 9 bases that match TRBD1. The CDR3 is made up of 15 amino acids. V gave up 6 bases and J gave up 0 bases; unmatched junction bases: 5. The V gene's germline CDR1 is LGHNA and CDR2 YNFKEQ. In nucleotides, the CDR3 is TGTGCCAGCAGTCCGACAGGGGGTACTAACTATGGCTACACCTTC. Its translation is CASSPTGGTNYGYTF.

In this sample, this clone turned up a few times. The chain carries TRBV19 and TRBJ2-3; D is perhaps TRBD2 (7 bases). This CDR3 contains 14 residues. CDR1 is LNHDA, CDR2 SQIVND, per germline (reference sequence). V lost 10 bases and J lost 2, with 16 bases in between. In DNA, the CDR3 is TGTGCCACTACCCTCGGGGGGCTCACAGATACGCAGTATTTT. Its protein is CATTLGGLTDTQYF.

This clone has only one observation. The chain is built from TRBV9 and TRBJ2-1, with 13 positions matching TRBD2. This CDR3 spans 16 amino acids. Germline V lookup: CDR1 SGDLS, CDR2 YYNGEE. V trimming: 6 bases; J trimming: 8 bases; junction bases outside the gene matches: 11. The CDR3, as DNA: TGTGCCAGCACCCGGACTAGCGGGGGTATGATGGATGAGCAGTTCTTC. Translated, it gives CASTRTSGGMMDEQFF.

The V gene is TRBV6-6, the J gene TRBJ1-2; D gene ambiguous. Germline V gives CDR1 MNHNY, CDR2 SVGAGI (reference sequence). V was clipped by 7 bases and J by 5 bases, with 8 bases between them. The CDR3 is 11 amino acids. The CDR3 protein is CASTGGYGYTF. CDR3 coding DNA: TGTGCCAGCACCGGCGGTTATGGCTACACCTTC.

The rearrangement uses TRBV7-2 and TRBJ2-5; maybe TRBD1 (6 bases). The V gene lost 5 bases and the J gene lost 2 bases, with 18 bases spanning the gap. This CDR3 is 16 amino acids long. Germline assignment: CDR1 SGHTA and CDR2 FQGNSA. CDR3 in DNA: TGTGCCAGCAGCCCGCCCCCCGGGACATCTCAAGAGACCCAGTACTTC. Its protein product is CASSPPPGTSQETQYF.

This rearrangement joins TRBV6-5 to TRBJ2-1; possibly TRBD2 for D (6 bases). Trimming pared 6 bases from V and 15 bases from J, leaving 18 bases between. The CDR3 covers 12 residues. Germline V gives CDR1 MNHEY, CDR2 SVGAGI. CDR3 in DNA: TGTGCCAGCAGCCTTCTCCGGGGGTTGTGGTTCTTC. It codes for CASSLLRGLWFF.

The chain recombines TRBV29-1 with TRBJ1-2; D remains unclear. The V end lost 0 bases, the J end lost 8 bases, and 7 bases lay between the germline ends. Germline loops: CDR1 SQVTM, CDR2 ANQGSEA. This CDR3 has 11 amino acids. CDR3 sequence reads: CSVEDPQGYTF. The DNA for the CDR3 is TGCAGCGTTGAAGATCCCCAGGGCTACACCTTC. Combining the CDR3 with reference TRBV29-1 and TRBJ1-2 gives the whole variable domain SAVISQKPSRDICQRGTSLTIQCQVDSQVTMMFWYRQQPGQSLTLIATANQGSEATYESGFVIDKFPISRPNLTFSTLTVSNMSPEDSSIYLCSVEDPQGYTFGSGTRLTVV.

This rearrangement joins TRBV28 to TRBJ2-3; a possible D gene is TRBD2 (6 bases). Germline-derived CDR1 and CDR2 are MDHEN and SYDVKM. Trimming took off 7 bases at V and 2 bases at J, with 16 bases between the two ends. The CDR3 extends over 15 amino acids. CDR3 DNA sequence: TGTGCCAGCAAACCTGGAGGGACGGCCACAGATACGCAGTATTTT. This encodes CASKPGGTATDTQYF.

V usage is TRBV5-1 and J usage is TRBJ2-5; D remains ambiguous. V was trimmed by 0 bases and J by 2 bases, leaving 14 bases between them. This CDR3 is 16 amino acids long. Germline CDR1 is SGHRS and CDR2 is YFSETQ. The CDR3 DNA reads TGCGCCAGCAGCTTGGGGCCCTCAGGTGCTCAAGAGACCCAGTACTTC. Protein product: CASSLGPSGAQETQYF.